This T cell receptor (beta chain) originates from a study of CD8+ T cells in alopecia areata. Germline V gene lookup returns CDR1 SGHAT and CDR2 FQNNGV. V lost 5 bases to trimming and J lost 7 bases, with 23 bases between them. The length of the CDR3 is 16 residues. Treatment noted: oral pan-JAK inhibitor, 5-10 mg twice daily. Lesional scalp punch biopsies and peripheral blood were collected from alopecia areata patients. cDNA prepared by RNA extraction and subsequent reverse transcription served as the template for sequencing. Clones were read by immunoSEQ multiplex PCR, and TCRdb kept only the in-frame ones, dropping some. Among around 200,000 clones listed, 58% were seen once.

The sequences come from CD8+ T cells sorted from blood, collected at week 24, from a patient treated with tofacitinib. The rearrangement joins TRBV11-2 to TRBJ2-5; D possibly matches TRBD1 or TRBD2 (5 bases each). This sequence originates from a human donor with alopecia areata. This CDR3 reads CASSGPLGTLRGTQYF. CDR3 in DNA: TGTGCCAGCAGCGGCCCGCTAGGGACCCTCAGAGGGACCCAGTACTTC.